This entry concerns a single T cell receptor (beta chain). Its matching antigen is unknown. This entry belongs to a study of cytomegalovirus exposure and HLA in healthy donors. Overall study results and limits: In vitro checks showed that three CMV-associated chains really do target CMV antigens.

Libraries were prepared by immunoSEQ multiplex PCR; TCRdb keeps only in-frame clonotypes and omits some of them. Here the sample spans about 360,000 clones, roughly 89% being singletons. Donors were drawn from the approximately 130-subject validation cohort, separate from the roughly 700-subject first cohort. CDR3 length: 15 residues. CDR1 and CDR2 (germline): SGHRS, YFSETQ. V was cut by 5 bases and J by 3 bases, with 15 bases left in between. The chain has TRBV5-1 and TRBJ2-1, with a weak D call TRBD1 (5 bases). Source material: PBMCs. The receptor comes from a woman aged 18-35 years in good health and CMV-seronegative. CDR3 sequence (DNA): TGCGCCAGCAGAAGCAGGGATAACCTCTACAATGAGCAGTTCTTC. Amino acids: CASRSRDNLYNEQFF.